This T cell receptor beta chain was captured in a study of CD8+ T cells in alopecia areata (dated by TCRdb to between 2017 and 2018). Turning to the overall study: Treated patients were enrolled in an open-label pilot trial of oral tofacitinib at 5 to 10 mg twice daily for moderate-to-severe alopecia areata. Tofacitinib was administered for 6 to 18 months, and 6 months of follow-up off drug were then conducted to assess delayed response and recurrence. For the treated patients, the SALT score, which quantifies what percentage of scalp surface area is affected, served as the measure of disease severity. To study T cell clonal expansion in alopecia areata, the researchers applied high-throughput TCRbeta sequencing to both the C3H/HeJ mouse model and human patients. Scalp tissue and sorted CD4+ and CD8+ peripheral blood T cells from patchy and totalis/universalis alopecia areata patients and from healthy controls were covered by human TCRbeta sequencing. Biopsies were taken from tofacitinib-treated patients at baseline and at 4 and 24 weeks of treatment, and a later scalp biopsy was taken in several of the tofacitinib-treated patients. Scalp clonality was compared across normal scalp (n=4), patchy alopecia areata scalp (n=8), and alopecia totalis/universalis scalp (n=8). RNA came from the PAXgene miRNA kit for fixed scalp, the miRNeasy kit for PBMCs, and the RNeasy kit for mouse skin. TCRbeta CDR3 regions were amplified by immunoSEQ multiplex PCR using 35 Vbeta forward and 13 Jbeta reverse primers.

V trim: 6 bases; J trim: 3 bases; unmatched bases: 3. CDR1 KGHSH and CDR2 LQKENI were looked up in the germline V gene. The CDR3 runs 13 amino acids, cysteine and phenylalanine included. Only the CDR3 part of the read is kept: 39 bases, read in frame from the first base. Results the study describes overall, beyond this receptor: With tofacitinib, both scalp clonality and the number of expanded CD8+ clones among the top 100 scalp clones went down significantly. Because the treated cohort was small and included a single nonresponder, larger studies are needed to assess links between baseline CD8+ expansion and response. Compared with normal scalp, lesional scalp had higher clonality and more expanded CD8+ clones, particularly in alopecia totalis/universalis, a pattern that suggests antigenic drive. Many expanded lesional clones persisted in scalp and blood during tofacitinib treatment, which may partly explain relapse after stopping treatment. Unlike mouse skin, which is dominated by gammadelta T cells, normal human skin has resident alphabeta T cells that are also sequenced, and this complicates analysis of the scalp TCR repertoire. TCR sequences shared between patients were less clear than in mice, possibly partly because of HLA diversity in the patient population.

Taken with the paper, the label for time point translates to: less than 30 weeks on oral tofacitinib. Sample treatment or condition, as interpreted from the label and publication: oral pan-JAK inhibitor, 5-10 mg twice daily. Peripheral blood and lesional scalp punch biopsies were obtained from patients with alopecia areata. PBMCs were isolated by density centrifugation and stained for CD3, CD4 and CD8, and CD4+ and CD8+ T cells were sorted on a FACSAria. Libraries were built with the immunoSEQ multiplex PCR assay. For TCR sequencing, RNA was extracted from every sample and reverse transcribed into cDNA to serve as template. SuperScript III was used for first-strand cDNA synthesis, primed with a 2:1 mix of oligo-dT and random hexamers. Amplification bias was assessed with a synthetic immune receptor repertoire, and residual bias was removed computationally. Processing in the source paper ran as follows. Raw reads were preprocessed to remove errors, and CDR3 was defined by IMGT conventions from the conserved cysteine to phenylalanine. Clonality was computed by normalizing Shannon entropy by log2 of the number of productive unique TCRs and subtracting the result from 1. CD4 or CD8 identity of scalp clones was inferred by cross-referencing scalp TCRbeta sequences with sorted blood CD4 and CD8 repertoires. This immuneACCESS table, as held by TCRdb, lists in-frame sequences with V and J called but not all clones. Of the missing ones, under half trace to an unresolved V gene in checked studies; the others have no known cause. The V and J calls and clone size were taken over from that table, and D and trimming were inferred from the DNA. Here the sample has around 150,000 clones; less than 80% occur a single time. 11% to 15% of the sample lies in the top ten.

This clone was counted only a few times. The target of this receptor is not known. Base qualities are not recorded, but no much larger clone differs from it by a single base. The specimen comprised CD4+ T cells sorted from blood, sampled at week 24, from a patient treated with tofacitinib. This clonotype was obtained from a human donor with alopecia areata. The chain couples TRBV18 to TRBJ1-2, with 8 central nucleotides matching TRBD1. Read as DNA, the sequence is TGTGCCAGCTCCGGGGGACAGGACTATGGCTACACCTTC. Its coded protein is CASSGGQDYGYTF. Joined to the reference TRBV18 and TRBJ1-2 proteins, this CDR3 gives the full variable domain: NAGVMQNPRHLVRRRGQEARLRCSPMKGHSHVYWYRQLPEEGLKFMVYLQKENIIDESGMPKERFSAEFPKEGPSILRIQQVVRGDSAAYFCASSGGQDYGYTFGSGTRLTVV.